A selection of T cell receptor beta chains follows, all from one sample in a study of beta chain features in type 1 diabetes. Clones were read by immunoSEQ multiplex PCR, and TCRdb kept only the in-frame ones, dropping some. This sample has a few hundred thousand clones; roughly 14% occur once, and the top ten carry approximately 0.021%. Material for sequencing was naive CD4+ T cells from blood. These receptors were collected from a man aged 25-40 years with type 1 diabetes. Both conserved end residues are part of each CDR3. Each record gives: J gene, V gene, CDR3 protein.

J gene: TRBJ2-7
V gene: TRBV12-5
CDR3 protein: CASGGGGLREQYF

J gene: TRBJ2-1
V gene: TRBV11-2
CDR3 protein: CASSLTPSSYNEQFF

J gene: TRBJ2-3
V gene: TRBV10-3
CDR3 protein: CAISEQGAGTDTQYF

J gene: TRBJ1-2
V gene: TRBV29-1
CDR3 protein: CSVEGTQGASGYTF

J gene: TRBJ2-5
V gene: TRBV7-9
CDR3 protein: CASSRRLDQETQYF

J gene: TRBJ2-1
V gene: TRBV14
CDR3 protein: CASSQDFSSEQFF

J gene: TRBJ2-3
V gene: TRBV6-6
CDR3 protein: CATRQGGTQYF

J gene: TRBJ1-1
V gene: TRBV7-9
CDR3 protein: CASSRRGGLNTEAFF

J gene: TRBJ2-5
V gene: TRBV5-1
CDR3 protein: CASRSGVGETQYF

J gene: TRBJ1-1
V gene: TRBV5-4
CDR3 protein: CASSLGTVAEAFF

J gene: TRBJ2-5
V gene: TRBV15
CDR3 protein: CATSGRGETQYF

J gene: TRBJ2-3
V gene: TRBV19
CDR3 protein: CASRTGRSADTQYF

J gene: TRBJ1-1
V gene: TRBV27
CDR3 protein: CASRRQENTEAFF

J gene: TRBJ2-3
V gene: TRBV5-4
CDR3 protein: CASSQLQGAGPDTQYF

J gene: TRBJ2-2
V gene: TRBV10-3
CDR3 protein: CAISYGTTNTGELFF

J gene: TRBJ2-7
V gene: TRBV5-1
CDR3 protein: CASSVPPGEQYF

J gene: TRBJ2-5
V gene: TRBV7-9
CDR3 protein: CASSFSGGETQYF

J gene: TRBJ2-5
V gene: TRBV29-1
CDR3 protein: CSAGGGGETQYF

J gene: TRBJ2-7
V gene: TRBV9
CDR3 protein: CASGRDSSYEQYF

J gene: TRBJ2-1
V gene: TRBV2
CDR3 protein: CASSVFPTTANEQFF

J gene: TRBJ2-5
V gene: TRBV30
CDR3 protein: CAWSVSVQETQYF

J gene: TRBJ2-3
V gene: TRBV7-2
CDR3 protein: CASSLGSNTDTQYF

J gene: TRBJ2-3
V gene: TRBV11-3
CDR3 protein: CASRQGTTDTQYF

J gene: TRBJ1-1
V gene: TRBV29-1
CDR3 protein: CSVVGGGNTEAFF

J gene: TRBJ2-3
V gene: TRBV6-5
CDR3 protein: CASSRTGTDTQYF

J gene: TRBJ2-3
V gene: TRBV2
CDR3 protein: CASSDVAGGTDTQYF

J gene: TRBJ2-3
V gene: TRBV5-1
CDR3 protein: CAGAYGTGDPDTQYF

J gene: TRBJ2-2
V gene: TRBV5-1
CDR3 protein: CASSTGPGGNTGELFF

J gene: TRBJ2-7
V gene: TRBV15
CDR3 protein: CATSRDSPGGPLDEQYF

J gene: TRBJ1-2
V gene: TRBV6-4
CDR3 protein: CASSGLGEGYGYTF

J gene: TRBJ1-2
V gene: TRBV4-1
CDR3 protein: CASNPGGANYGYTF

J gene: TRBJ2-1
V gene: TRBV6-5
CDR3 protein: CASSSHSSRYNEQFF

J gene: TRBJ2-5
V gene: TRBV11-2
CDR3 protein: CASSLVEETQYF

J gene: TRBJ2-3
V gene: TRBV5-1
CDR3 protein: CASSFGPTGGIDTQYF

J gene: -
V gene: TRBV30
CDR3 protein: CAWWGQKNAEQYF

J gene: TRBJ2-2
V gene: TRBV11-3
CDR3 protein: CASSLNPMAGELFF

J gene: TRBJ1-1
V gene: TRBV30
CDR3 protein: CAWREVGRGDTEAFF

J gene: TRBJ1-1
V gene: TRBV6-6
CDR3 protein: CASSTGQTLLSEAFF

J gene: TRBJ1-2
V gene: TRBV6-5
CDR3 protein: CASSYSKQRHGYTF

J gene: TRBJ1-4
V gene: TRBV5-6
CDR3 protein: CASSFSGREKLFF

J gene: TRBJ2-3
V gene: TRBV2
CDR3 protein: CASSGTVKGDTQYF

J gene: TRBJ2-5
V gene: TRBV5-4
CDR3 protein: CASSQTSYLGETQYF

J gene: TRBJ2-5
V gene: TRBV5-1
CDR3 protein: CASSLNPGTSGQETQYF

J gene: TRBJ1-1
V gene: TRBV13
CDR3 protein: CASSLIPRGQGTEAFF

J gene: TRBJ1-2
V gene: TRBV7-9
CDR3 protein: CASSLGGGTYGYTF

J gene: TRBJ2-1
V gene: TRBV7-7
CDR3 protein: CASSLGLAVDEQFF

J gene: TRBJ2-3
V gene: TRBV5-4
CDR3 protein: CASSWTSGGPDTQYF

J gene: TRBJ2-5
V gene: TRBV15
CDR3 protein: CATSRVRETQYF

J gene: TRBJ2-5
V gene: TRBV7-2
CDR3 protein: CASSYLGAGTQYF